Described below is a single T cell receptor beta chain sequence and its context. Its antigen is unknown. These data are taken from a study of cytomegalovirus exposure and HLA in healthy donors. Regarding the study as a whole: Reported findings show TCR beta sequences accurately forecast HLA-A and HLA-B alleles in most subjects. Reports described diagnosis of cytomegalovirus status by the classifier as highly specific and sensitive.

The PCR had 60 Vbeta and 13 Jbeta primers. TCRdb's table, derived via immunoSEQ multiplex PCR, lists solely in-frame clones and lacks some. In the table there are 100,000 to 150,000 clones, around four fifths of which are singletons. Sequencing was done on a sample of PBMCs. The clonotype originates from a woman in her thirties or forties in good health and CMV-seropositive.

For the CDR3, the DNA is TGTGCTAGTGGTTTGGCCCTAGCGGGAGGGTTCAATGAGCAGTTCTTC. Amino acids: CASGLALAGGFNEQFF. V and J are TRBV12-5 and TRBJ2-1; 12 positions match TRBD2. Losses at the gene ends were 1 base for V and 6 bases for J; bases not matched to a gene: 4. The CDR3 totals 16 residues. The germline gives CDR1 LGHNT, CDR2 FRNRAP.